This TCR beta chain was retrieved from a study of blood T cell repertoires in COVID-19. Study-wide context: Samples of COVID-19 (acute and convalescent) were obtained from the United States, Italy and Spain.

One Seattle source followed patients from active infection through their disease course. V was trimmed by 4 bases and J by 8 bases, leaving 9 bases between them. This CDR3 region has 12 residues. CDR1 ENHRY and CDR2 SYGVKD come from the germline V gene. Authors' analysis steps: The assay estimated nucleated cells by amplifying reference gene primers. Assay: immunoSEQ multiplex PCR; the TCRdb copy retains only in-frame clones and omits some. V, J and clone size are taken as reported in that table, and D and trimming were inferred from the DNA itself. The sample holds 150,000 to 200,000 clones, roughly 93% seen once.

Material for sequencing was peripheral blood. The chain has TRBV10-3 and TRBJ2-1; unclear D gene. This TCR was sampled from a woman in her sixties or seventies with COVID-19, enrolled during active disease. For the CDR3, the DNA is TGTGCCATCAGTGCTAAGTTCGATGAGCAGTTCTTC. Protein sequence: CAISAKFDEQFF.